The clone carrying this T cell receptor (beta chain) was seen ten or more times. This specimen comes from a study of response to subunit inactivated influenza vaccine. The CDR3 runs to 14 residues. Trimming at V came to 4 bases and at J to 3 bases, leaving 8 bases not matched to a gene. The germline V gene has CDR1 DFQATT and CDR2 SNEGSKA (reference sequence). TCRdb analysed the RT-PCR reads with MiXCR anew, one entry per CDR3 protein. The sample contains around 600,000 distinct CDR3 sequences, 11% of which appear only once. The same data also contributed to another study, on T cells expressing NK-cell markers. From that second work: It was by 5'RACE template switching with UMIs that TCR beta cDNA was made. In the group of eight sequenced donors, seven were HCMV-seropositive and one was seronegative. The CD3+CD56-NKG2C+ fraction was also led by these clonotypes in a handful of donors. Specificity for HCMV among expanded NKG2C+ T cell clones was not established.

The TCR was taken from a man aged 45 to 65 who received an inactivated influenza vaccine. The starting material was PBMCs from blood, obtained on the day of vaccination. This chain connects TRBV20-1 to TRBJ1-2; 7 bases are a match to TRBD1. CDR3 nucleotide sequence: TGCAGTGCTATCCCCGACAGGGATGACTATGGCTACACCTTC. It translates to CSAIPDRDDYGYTF.